Following are 17 T cell receptor beta chains from one sample sequenced in a study of T cells in pancreatic ductal adenocarcinoma. The selected patients with pancreatic ductal adenocarcinoma had surgery but no neoadjuvant therapy. Profiling relied on immunoSEQ multiplex PCR, and the TCRdb table lists in-frame clones only, not all of them. The sample has some 20,000 clones, 88% seen once. Sequenced material: PBMCs. These receptors were taken from a human donor with pancreatic ductal adenocarcinoma.

This chain joins TRBV5-1 and TRBJ2-3; 7 positions agree with TRBD2. Germline lookup yields CDR1 SGHRS and CDR2 YFSETQ. Germline trimming cut 1 base from V and 3 bases from J; bases unmatched to any gene: 11. The CDR3 runs to 17 residues. The CDR3 sequence is CASSLHPSGEGTDTQYF. CDR3 nucleotides: TGCGCCAGCAGCTTGCACCCCAGCGGGGAGGGAACAGATACGCAGTATTTT.

The V call is TRBV30, the J call TRBJ2-5, with D perhaps TRBD1 (6 bases). The CDR3 contains 13 residues. The germline V gene has CDR1 GTSNPN and CDR2 SVGIG (reference sequence). V was pared by 4 bases and J by 1 base, with 10 bases between. The chain's CDR3 is CAWTRQAQETQYF. In DNA form, the CDR3 reads TGTGCCTGGACCCGACAGGCCCAAGAGACCCAGTACTTC. Together with reference TRBV30 and TRBJ2-5, the CDR3 gives the full variable domain: SQTIHQWPATLVQPVGSPLSLECTVEGTSNPNLYWYRQAAGRGLQLLFYSVGIGQISSEVPQNLSASRPQDRQFILSSKKLLLSDSGFYLCAWTRQAQETQYFGPGTRLLVL.

This clone occurred once. The V call is TRBV5-6, the J call TRBJ2-7; 7 bases are a match to TRBD1. The CDR3 has 13 amino acids. The ends lost 2 bases at V and 5 bases at J; junction bases unmatched: 4. CDR1 is SGHDT and CDR2 is YYEEEE in the germline V gene. CDR3 in DNA: TGTGCCAGCAGCTTAGGGGGCAGTCACGAGCAGTACTTC. Translating it yields CASSLGGSHEQYF.

V and J are TRBV5-6 and TRBJ1-1; TRBD1 might be the D (6 bases). The CDR3 sequence is 13 residues long. The V and J ends lost 4 bases and 11 bases respectively, with 18 bases between them. Germline V gives CDR1 SGHDT, CDR2 YYEEEE. The CDR3 region has the DNA TGTGCCAGCAGCCCGGGGACACATGAAGTCGCTTTCTTT. This encodes CASSPGTHEVAFF.

The chain joins TRBV4-3 to TRBJ2-7, with 7 nucleotides matching TRBD1. CDR1 LGHNA and CDR2 YSLEER come from the germline V gene. The length of the CDR3 is 17 residues. V lost 0 bases to trimming and J lost 0 bases; unmatched junction nucleotides: 8. The CDR3 here is CASSQELGQVSSYEQYF. Here the CDR3 DNA reads TGCGCCAGCAGCCAAGAATTAGGACAGGTGAGCTCCTACGAGCAGTACTTC.

The chain employs TRBV6-1 and TRBJ2-1; D uncertain. The length of the CDR3 is 14 residues. The germline CDR1 and CDR2 sequences are MNHNS and SASEGT. The V gene lost 2 bases and the J gene lost 4 bases, with 9 bases spanning the gap. The CDR3 DNA reads as TGTGCCAGCAGTGAAATTACAACGTACAATGAGCAGTTCTTC. Amino acid sequence: CASSEITTYNEQFF.

V gene TRBV28 combines with J gene TRBJ1-1, with unresolved D. CDR1 is MDHEN and CDR2 is SYDVKM in the germline V gene. The CDR3 is made up of 14 amino acids. The germline V and J ends were trimmed by 2 bases and 3 bases, with 10 bases remaining between them. CDR3 protein: CASSLAGEDTEAFF. The CDR3 DNA reads TGTGCCAGCAGTTTAGCCGGGGAGGACACTGAAGCTTTCTTT. The full variable domain, with the rest looked up from reference TRBV28 and TRBJ1-1, is DVKVTQSSRYLVKRTGEKVFLECVQDMDHENMFWYRQDPGLGLRLIYFSYDVKMKEKGDIPEGYSVSREKKERFSLILESASTNQTSMYLCASSLAGEDTEAFFGQGTRLTVV.

This rearrangement joins TRBV6-5 to TRBJ2-2, with 7 bases aligning to TRBD1. CDR1 and CDR2 from the germline V gene are MNHEY and SVGAGI. The CDR3 is made up of 15 amino acids. The V segment lost 4 bases and the J segment 4 bases; nucleotides outside the gene matches: 6. The CDR3 loop reads CASSSTGLGTGELFF. The CDR3, as DNA: TGTGCCAGCAGTTCGACAGGGTTGGGCACCGGGGAGCTGTTTTTT.

This rearrangement joins TRBV5-6 to TRBJ1-1; no definite D call. This CDR3 comprises 12 residues. The germline V and J ends were trimmed by 0 bases and 8 bases, with 8 bases remaining between them. The V gene's germline CDR1 is SGHDT and CDR2 YYEEEE. The CDR3 here is CASSLDLAEAFF. The CDR3 DNA sequence: TGTGCCAGCAGCTTGGATCTTGCGGAAGCTTTCTTT. Together with reference TRBV5-6 and TRBJ1-1, the CDR3 gives the full variable domain: DAGVTQSPTHLIKTRGQQVTLRCSPKSGHDTVSWYQQALGQGPQFIFQYYEEEERQRGNFPDRFSGHQFPNYSSELNVNALLLGDSALYLCASSLDLAEAFFGQGTRLTVV.

This chain connects TRBV6-5 to TRBJ1-1; tentatively, D is TRBD1 (6 bases). V lost 8 bases, J lost 7 bases, and 17 bases lay in between. The CDR3 totals 13 residues. Looked up from germline, CDR1 is MNHEY and CDR2 is SVGAGI. The CDR3 DNA reads as TGTGCCAGCTTCACACAGGGAAGGAGTGAAGCTTTCTTT. Protein: CASFTQGRSEAFF.

This clone was seen once. V is TRBV4-1 and J is TRBJ1-4; D is undetermined. V lost 0 bases to trimming and J lost 7 bases, with 15 bases between them. The CDR3 has 16 amino acids. CDR1 is MGHRA and CDR2 is YSYEKL in the germline V gene. The CDR3 DNA reads as TGCGCCAGCAGCCAAGATAGAGGGTTGAGGGTTGAAAAACTGTTTTTT. Protein: CASSQDRGLRVEKLFF.

This chain joins TRBV4-2 and TRBJ2-1; D is perhaps TRBD2 (7 bases). The germline V gene has CDR1 LGHNA and CDR2 YNFKEQ. This CDR3 has 16 amino acids. Trimming left V 5 bases short and J 0 bases short, with 14 bases between. The CDR3 sequence: CASSNTAGASYNEQFF. The CDR3 bases are TGTGCCAGCAGCAACACCGCGGGGGCCTCCTACAATGAGCAGTTCTTC.

The chain is built from TRBV7-2 and TRBJ2-5, with a weak D call TRBD2 (6 bases). The CDR3 extends over 14 amino acids. Trimming removed 3 bases from V and 5 bases from J, with 13 bases in between. Germline CDR1 and CDR2: SGHTA and FQGNSA. The CDR3 is CASSFFSGRETQYF. The CDR3, as DNA: TGTGCCAGCAGCTTCTTTAGCGGCCGGGAGACCCAGTACTTC. Drawing the rest from reference TRBV7-2 and TRBJ2-5, the complete variable domain is GAGVSQSPSNKVTEKGKDVELRCDPISGHTALYWYRQSLGQGLEFLIYFQGNSAPDKSGLPSDRFSAERTGGSVSTLTIQRTQQEDSAVYLCASSFFSGRETQYFGPGTRLLVL.

This chain connects TRBV7-2 to TRBJ2-7; the match to TRBD2 covers 8 bases. J was trimmed by 6 bases and V by 1 base; bases with no gene match: 5. Germline V gene lookup returns CDR1 SGHTA and CDR2 FQGNSA. The length of the CDR3 is 14 residues. The CDR3 region has the DNA TGTGCCAGCAGCTTAGGTGGGACTAGGCTCGAGCAGTACTTC. It encodes CASSLGGTRLEQYF.

The CDR3 nucleotides read TGTGCCAGCAGTGAAGACAGCTCCTACGAGCAGTACTTC. Translating it yields CASSEDSSYEQYF. This rearrangement joins TRBV25-1 to TRBJ2-7; maybe TRBD1 (5 bases). Trimming stripped 2 bases from V and 0 bases from J, with 5 bases between. The germline gives CDR1 MGHDK, CDR2 SYGVNS. The CDR3 loop spans 13 amino acids.

The rearrangement joins TRBV9 to TRBJ2-1; D possibly corresponds to TRBD2 (6 bases). The CDR3 contains 16 residues. Germline lookup yields CDR1 SGDLS and CDR2 YYNGEE. The V and J ends lost 0 bases and 1 base respectively, with 11 bases between them. CDR3 loop: CASSVDWGVSYNEQFF. The CDR3 region has the DNA TGTGCCAGCAGCGTAGATTGGGGGGTTTCCTACAATGAGCAGTTCTTC.

This chain uses TRBV30 with TRBJ1-5; D might be TRBD1 (5 bases). CDR1 and CDR2 from the germline V gene are GTSNPN and SVGIG (reference sequence). The V end lost 8 bases, the J end lost 0 bases, and 20 bases lay between the germline ends. CDR3 length equals 16 residues. In nucleotides, the CDR3 is TGTGCCCATTCCCCAATAACAGGATATAGCAATCAGCCCCAGCATTTT. This sequence encodes CAHSPITGYSNQPQHF.